The source of this T cell receptor beta chain is a study of blood T cell repertoires in COVID-19. Turning to the study itself: Sources were T cells, B-cell-depleted T cells, or PBMCs; the material itself was cDNA or gDNA.

Sequencing was performed with immunoSEQ multiplex PCR; in TCRdb, only in-frame clones are kept and a portion is missing. In the table there are 100,000 or so clones, over 80% of which are singletons. Sequencing was done on a sample of peripheral blood. The origin of this receptor is a man between 45 and 60 years old with active or convalescent COVID-19.

The CDR3 coding sequence is TGTGCCAGCAGTCAGGGGTCCTATAATTCACCCCTCCACTTT. Amino acids: CASSQGSYNSPLHF. This chain links TRBV27 with TRBJ1-6, with D tentatively TRBD1 (6 bases). The CDR3 has 14 amino acids. CDR1 and CDR2 from the germline V gene are MNHEY and SMNVEV (reference sequence). Trimming took 5 bases from V and 1 from J, leaving 6 bases between them.